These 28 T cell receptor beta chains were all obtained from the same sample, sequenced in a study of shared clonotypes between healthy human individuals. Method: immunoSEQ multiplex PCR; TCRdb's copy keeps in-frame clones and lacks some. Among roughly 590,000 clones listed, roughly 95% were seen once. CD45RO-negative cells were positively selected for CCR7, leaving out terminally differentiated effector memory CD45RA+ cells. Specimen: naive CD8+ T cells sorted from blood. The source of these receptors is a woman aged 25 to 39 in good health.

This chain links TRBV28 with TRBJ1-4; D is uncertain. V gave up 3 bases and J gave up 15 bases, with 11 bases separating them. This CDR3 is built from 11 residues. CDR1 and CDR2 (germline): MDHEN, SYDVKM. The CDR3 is CASSFGTGMFF. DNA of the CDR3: TGTGCCAGCAGTTTTGGAACGGGGATGTTTTTT. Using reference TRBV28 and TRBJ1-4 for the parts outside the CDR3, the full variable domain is DVKVTQSSRYLVKRTGEKVFLECVQDMDHENMFWYRQDPGLGLRLIYFSYDVKMKEKGDIPEGYSVSREKKERFSLILESASTNQTSMYLCASSFGTGMFFGSGTQLSVL.

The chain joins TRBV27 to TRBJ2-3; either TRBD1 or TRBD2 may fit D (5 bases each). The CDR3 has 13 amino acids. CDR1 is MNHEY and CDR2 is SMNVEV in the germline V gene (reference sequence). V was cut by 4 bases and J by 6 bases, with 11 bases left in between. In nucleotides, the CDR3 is TGTGCCAGCAGTTGGGGGAGCGATGATACGCAGTATTTT. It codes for CASSWGSDDTQYF.

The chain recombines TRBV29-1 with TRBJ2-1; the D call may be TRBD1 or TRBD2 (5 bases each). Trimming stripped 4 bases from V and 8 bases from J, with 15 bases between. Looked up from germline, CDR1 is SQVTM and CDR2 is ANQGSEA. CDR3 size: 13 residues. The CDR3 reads CSVVGTIVYEQFF. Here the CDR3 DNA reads TGCAGCGTTGTTGGGACCATTGTCTATGAGCAGTTCTTC.

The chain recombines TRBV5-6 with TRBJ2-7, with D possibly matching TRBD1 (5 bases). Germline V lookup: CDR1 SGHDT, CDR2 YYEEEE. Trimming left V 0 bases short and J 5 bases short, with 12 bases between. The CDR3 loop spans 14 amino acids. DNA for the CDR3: TGTGCCAGCAGCTTGGGGACACCGAACCACGAGCAGTACTTC. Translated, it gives CASSLGTPNHEQYF.

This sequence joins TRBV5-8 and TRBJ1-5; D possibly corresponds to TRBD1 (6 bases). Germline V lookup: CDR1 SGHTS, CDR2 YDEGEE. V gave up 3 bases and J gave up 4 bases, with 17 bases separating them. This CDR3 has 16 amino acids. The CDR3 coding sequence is TGTGCCAGCAGCTCCAGGGCCAGGGGAAGAAATCAGCCCCAGCATTTT. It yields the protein CASSSRARGRNQPQHF.

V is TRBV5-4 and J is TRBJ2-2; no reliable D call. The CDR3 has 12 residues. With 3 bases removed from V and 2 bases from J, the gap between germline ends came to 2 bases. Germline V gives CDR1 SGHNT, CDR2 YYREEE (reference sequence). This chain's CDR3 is CASSYNTGELFF. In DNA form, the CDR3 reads TGTGCCAGCAGCTATAACACCGGGGAGCTGTTTTTT.

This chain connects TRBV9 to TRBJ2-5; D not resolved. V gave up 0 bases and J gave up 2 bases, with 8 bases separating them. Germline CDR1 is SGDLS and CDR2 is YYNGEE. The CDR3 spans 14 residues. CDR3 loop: CASSVGGPQETQYF. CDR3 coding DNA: TGTGCCAGCAGCGTAGGCGGCCCGCAAGAGACCCAGTACTTC.

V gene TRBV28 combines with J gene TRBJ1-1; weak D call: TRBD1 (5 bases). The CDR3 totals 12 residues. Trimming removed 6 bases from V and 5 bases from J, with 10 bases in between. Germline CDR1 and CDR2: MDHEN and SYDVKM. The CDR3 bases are TGTGCCAGCAGACTCGAGGGGACTGAAGCTTTCTTT. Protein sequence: CASRLEGTEAFF. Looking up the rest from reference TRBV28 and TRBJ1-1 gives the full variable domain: DVKVTQSSRYLVKRTGEKVFLECVQDMDHENMFWYRQDPGLGLRLIYFSYDVKMKEKGDIPEGYSVSREKKERFSLILESASTNQTSMYLCASRLEGTEAFFGQGTRLTVV.

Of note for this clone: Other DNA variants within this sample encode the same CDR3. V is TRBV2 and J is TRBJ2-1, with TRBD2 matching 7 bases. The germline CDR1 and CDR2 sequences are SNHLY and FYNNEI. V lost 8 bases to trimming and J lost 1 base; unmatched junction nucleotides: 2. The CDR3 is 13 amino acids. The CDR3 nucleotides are TGTGCCAGCCGACTAGCTTCCTACAATGAGCAGTTCTTC. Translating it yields CASRLASYNEQFF. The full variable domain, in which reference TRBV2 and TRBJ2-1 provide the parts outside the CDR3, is EPEVTQTPSHQVTQMGQEVILRCVPISNHLYFYWYRQILGQKVEFLVSFYNNEISEKSEIFDDQFSVERPDGSNFTLKIRSTKLEDSAMYFCASRLASYNEQFFGPGTRLTVL.

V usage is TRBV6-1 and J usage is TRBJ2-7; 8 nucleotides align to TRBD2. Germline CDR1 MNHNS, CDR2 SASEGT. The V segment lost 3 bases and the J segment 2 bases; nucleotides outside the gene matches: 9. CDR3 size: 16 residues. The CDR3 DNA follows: TGTGCCAGCAGTGATAATAGCGGGGTACTAGCCTACGAGCAGTACTTC. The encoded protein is CASSDNSGVLAYEQYF.

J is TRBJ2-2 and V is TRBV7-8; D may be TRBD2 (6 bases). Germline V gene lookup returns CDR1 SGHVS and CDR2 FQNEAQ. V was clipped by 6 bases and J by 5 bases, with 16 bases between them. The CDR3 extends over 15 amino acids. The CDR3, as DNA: TGTGCCAGCAGGGAGGGGACCGGTGGGACCGGGGAGCTGTTTTTT. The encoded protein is CASREGTGGTGELFF.

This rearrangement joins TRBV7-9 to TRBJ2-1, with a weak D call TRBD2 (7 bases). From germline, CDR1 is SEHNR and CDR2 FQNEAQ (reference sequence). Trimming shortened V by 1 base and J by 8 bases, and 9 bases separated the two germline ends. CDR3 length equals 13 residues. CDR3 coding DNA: TGTGCCAGCAGCTTAGAGGGGGGGTATGAGCAGTTCTTC. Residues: CASSLEGGYEQFF.

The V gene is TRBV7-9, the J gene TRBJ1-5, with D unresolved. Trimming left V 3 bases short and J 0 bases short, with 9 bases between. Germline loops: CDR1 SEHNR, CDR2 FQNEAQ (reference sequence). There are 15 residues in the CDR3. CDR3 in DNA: TGTGCCAGCAGCTTTGGCCCTTATAGCAATCAGCCCCAGCATTTT. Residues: CASSFGPYSNQPQHF. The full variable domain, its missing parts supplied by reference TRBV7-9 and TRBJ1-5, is DTGVSQNPRHKITKRGQNVTFRCDPISEHNRLYWYRQTLGQGPEFLTYFQNEAQLEKSRLLSDRFSAERPKGSFSTLEIQRTEQGDSAMYLCASSFGPYSNQPQHFGDGTRLSIL.

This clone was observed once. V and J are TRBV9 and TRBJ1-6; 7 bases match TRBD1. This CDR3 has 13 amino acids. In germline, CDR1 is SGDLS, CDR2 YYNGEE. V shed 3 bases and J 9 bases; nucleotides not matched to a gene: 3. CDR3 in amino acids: CASSGQGSSPLHF. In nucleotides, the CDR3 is TGTGCCAGCAGCGGACAGGGAAGTTCACCCCTCCACTTT.

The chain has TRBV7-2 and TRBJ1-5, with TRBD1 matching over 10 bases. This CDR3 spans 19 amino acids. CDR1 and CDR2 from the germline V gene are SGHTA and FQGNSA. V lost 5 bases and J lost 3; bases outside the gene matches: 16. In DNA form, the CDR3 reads TGTGCCAGCAGCAATCGACAGGGGGCGCGGTTAATCAACAATCAGCCCCAGCATTTT. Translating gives CASSNRQGARLINNQPQHF.

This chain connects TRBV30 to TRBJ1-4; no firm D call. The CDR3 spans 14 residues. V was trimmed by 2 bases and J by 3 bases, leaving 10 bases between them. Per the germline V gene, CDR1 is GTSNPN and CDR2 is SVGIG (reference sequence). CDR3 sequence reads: CAWSHTRPNEKLFF. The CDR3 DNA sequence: TGTGCCTGGAGTCATACGCGACCTAATGAAAAACTGTTTTTT. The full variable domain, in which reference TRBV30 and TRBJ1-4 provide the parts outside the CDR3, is SQTIHQWPATLVQPVGSPLSLECTVEGTSNPNLYWYRQAAGRGLQLLFYSVGIGQISSEVPQNLSASRPQDRQFILSSKKLLLSDSGFYLCAWSHTRPNEKLFFGSGTQLSVL.

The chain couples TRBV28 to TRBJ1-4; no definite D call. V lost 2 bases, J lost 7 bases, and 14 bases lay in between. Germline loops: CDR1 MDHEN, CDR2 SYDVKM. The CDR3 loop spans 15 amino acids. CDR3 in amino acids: CASSLAGLRAEKLFF. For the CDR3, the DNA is TGTGCCAGCAGTTTAGCGGGTTTAAGAGCTGAAAAACTGTTTTTT.

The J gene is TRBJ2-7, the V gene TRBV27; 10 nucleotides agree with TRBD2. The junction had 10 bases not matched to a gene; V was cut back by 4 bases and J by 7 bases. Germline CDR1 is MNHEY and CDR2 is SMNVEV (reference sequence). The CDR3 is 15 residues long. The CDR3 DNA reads TGTGCCAGCAGTTCAGAGCGGGAGGGCCCGGGGGAGCAGTACTTC. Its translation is CASSSEREGPGEQYF.

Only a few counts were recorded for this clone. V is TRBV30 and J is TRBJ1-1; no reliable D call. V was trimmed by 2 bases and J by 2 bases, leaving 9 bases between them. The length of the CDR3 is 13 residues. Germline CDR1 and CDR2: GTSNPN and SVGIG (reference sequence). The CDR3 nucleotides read TGTGCCTGGAGTTACACCCGCAACACTGAAGCTTTCTTT. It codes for CAWSYTRNTEAFF. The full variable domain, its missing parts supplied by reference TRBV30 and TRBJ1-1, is SQTIHQWPATLVQPVGSPLSLECTVEGTSNPNLYWYRQAAGRGLQLLFYSVGIGQISSEVPQNLSASRPQDRQFILSSKKLLLSDSGFYLCAWSYTRNTEAFFGQGTRLTVV.

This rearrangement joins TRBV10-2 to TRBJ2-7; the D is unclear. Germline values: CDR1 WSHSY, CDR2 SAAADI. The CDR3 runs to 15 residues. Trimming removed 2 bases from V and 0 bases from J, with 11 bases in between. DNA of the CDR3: TGCGCCAGCAGTGAGGCGGACCTGAGCTCCTACGAGCAGTACTTC. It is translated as CASSEADLSSYEQYF.

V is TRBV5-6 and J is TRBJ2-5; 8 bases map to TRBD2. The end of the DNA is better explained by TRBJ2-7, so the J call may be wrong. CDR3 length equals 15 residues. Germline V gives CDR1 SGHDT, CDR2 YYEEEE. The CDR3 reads CASSFSAGVSYEQYF. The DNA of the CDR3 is TGTGCCAGCAGCTTTTCAGCGGGAGTCTCCTACGAGCAGTACTTC.

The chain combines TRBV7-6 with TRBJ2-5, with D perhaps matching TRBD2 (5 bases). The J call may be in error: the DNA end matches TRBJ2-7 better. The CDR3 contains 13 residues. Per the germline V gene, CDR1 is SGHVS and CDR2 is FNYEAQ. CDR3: CASSRAPGYEQYF. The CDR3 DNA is TGTGCCAGCAGCCGAGCTCCGGGGTACGAGCAGTACTTC.

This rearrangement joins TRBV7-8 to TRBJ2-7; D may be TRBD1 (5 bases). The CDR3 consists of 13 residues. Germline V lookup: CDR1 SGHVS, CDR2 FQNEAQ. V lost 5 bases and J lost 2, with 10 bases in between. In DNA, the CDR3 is TGTGCCAGCAGCATGACAGCAGCCTACGAGCAGTACTTC. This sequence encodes CASSMTAAYEQYF.

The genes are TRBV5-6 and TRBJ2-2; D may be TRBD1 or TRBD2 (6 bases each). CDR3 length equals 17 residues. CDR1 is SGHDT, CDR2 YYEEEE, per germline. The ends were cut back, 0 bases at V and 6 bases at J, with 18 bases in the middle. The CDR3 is CASSLDINREVAGELFF. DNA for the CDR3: TGTGCCAGCAGCTTGGACATTAACAGGGAGGTGGCCGGGGAGCTGTTTTTT.

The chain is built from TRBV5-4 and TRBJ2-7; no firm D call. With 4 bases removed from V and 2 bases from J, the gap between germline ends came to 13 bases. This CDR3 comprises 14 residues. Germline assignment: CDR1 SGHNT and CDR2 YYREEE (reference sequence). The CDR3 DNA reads TGTGCCAGCAGCCCCAACGACCGTCCCTACGAGCAGTACTTC. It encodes CASSPNDRPYEQYF.

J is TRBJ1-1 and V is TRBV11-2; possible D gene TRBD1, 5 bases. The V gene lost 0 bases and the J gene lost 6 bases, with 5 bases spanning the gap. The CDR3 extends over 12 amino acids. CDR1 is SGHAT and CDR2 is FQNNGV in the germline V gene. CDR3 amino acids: CASSLDRAEAFF. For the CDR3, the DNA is TGTGCCAGCAGCTTAGACAGGGCTGAAGCTTTCTTT.

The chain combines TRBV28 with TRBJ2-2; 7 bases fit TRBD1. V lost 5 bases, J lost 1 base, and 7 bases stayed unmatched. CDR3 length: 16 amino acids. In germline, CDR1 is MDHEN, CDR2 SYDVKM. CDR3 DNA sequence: TGTGCCAGCAGTGACCGACAGGGCGGGAACACCGGGGAGCTGTTTTTT. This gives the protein CASSDRQGGNTGELFF.

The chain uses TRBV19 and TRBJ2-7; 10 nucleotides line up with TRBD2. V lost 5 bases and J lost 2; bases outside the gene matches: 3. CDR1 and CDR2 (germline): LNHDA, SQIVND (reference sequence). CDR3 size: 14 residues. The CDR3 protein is CASSASGGTYEQYF. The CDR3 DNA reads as TGTGCCAGTAGTGCTAGCGGGGGAACCTACGAGCAGTACTTC.